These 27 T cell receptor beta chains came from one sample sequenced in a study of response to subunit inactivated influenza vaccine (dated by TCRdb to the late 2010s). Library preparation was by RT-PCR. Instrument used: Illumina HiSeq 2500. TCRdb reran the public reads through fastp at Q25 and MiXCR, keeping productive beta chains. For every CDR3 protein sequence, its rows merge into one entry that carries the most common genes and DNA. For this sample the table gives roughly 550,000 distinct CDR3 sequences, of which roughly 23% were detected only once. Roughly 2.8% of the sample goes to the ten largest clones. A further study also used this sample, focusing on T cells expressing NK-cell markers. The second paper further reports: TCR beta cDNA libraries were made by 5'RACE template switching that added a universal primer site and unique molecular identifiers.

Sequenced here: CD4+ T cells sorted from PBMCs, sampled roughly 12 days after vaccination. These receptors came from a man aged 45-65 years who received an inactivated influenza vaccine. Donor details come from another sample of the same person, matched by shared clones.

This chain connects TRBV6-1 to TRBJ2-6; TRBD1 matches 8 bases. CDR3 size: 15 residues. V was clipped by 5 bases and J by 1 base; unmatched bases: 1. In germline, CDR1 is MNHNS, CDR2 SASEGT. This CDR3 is CASSRDRSGANVLTF. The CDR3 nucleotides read TGTGCCAGCAGTCGGGACAGGTCTGGGGCCAACGTCCTGACTTTC.

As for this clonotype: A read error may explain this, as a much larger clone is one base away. The CDR3 sequence is CASSPGVGEQYF. CDR3 sequence (DNA): TGCGCCAGCAGCCCAGGGGTGGGAGAGCAGTACTTC. V usage is TRBV4-1 and J usage is TRBJ2-7, with TRBD1 as a possible D gene (6 bases). The ends were cut back, 4 bases at V and 7 bases at J, with 11 bases in the middle. CDR3 length equals 12 residues. Germline loops: CDR1 MGHRA, CDR2 YSYEKL.

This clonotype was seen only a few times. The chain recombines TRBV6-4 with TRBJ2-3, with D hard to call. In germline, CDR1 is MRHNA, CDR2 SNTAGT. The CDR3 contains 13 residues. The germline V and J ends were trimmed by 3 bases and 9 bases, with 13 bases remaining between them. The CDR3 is CASSETGETTQYF. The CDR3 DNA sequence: TGTGCCAGCAGTGAAACTGGGGAAACGACGCAGTATTTT.

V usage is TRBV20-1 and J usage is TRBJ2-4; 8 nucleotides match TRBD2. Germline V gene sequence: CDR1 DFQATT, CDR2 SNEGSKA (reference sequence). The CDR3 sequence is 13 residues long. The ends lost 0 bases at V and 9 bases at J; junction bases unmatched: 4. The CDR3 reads CSARDGTSPIQYF. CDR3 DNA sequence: TGCAGTGCTAGAGACGGGACTAGTCCCATTCAGTACTTC.

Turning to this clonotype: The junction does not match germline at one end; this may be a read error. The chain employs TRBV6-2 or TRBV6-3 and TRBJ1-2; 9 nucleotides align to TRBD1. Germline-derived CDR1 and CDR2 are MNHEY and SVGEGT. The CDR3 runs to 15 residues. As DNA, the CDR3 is TGTGCCAGCAGCCACCAACGACTGGGACAGGGAGGCACCGTCTTC. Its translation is CASSHQRLGQGGTVF.

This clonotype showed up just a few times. CDR3 region: CSAFGQQETQYF. The CDR3 DNA follows: TGCAGTGCTTTCGGACAGCAAGAGACCCAGTACTTC. The rearrangement joins TRBV20-1 to TRBJ2-5; D is perhaps TRBD1 (6 bases). Trimming removed 5 bases at V and 2 bases at J, with 9 bases between. Germline lookup yields CDR1 DFQATT and CDR2 SNEGSKA (reference sequence). The CDR3 sequence is 12 residues long.

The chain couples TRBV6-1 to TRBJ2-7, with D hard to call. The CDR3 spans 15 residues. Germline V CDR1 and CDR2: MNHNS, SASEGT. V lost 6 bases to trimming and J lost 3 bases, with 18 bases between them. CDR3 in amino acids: CASRDAAAVRYEQYF. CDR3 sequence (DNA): TGTGCCAGCAGGGATGCGGCGGCGGTGCGCTACGAGCAGTACTTC.

CDR3 nucleotide sequence: TGTGCCAGCAGCTTAGGTAACATCGACCAAGAGACCCAGTACTTC. Translation gives CASSLGNIDQETQYF. The chain links TRBV7-9 to TRBJ2-5; D unclear. V was clipped by 1 base and J by 0 bases, with 9 bases between them. CDR3 length equals 15 residues. Germline V gene sequence: CDR1 SEHNR, CDR2 FQNEAQ (reference sequence).

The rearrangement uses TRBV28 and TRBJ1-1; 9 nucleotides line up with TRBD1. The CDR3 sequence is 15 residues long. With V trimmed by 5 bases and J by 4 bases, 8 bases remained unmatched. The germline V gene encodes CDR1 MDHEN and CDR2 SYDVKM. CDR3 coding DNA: TGTGCCAGCAGTCCTCTAGGACAGGGGAGCACTGAAGCTTTCTTT. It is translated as CASSPLGQGSTEAFF.

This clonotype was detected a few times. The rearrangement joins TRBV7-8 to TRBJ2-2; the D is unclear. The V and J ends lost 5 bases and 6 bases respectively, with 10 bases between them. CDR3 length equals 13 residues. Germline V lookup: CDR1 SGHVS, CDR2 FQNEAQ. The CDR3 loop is CASSASRAGELFF. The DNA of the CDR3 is TGTGCCAGCAGCGCCTCTAGAGCCGGGGAGCTGTTTTTT.

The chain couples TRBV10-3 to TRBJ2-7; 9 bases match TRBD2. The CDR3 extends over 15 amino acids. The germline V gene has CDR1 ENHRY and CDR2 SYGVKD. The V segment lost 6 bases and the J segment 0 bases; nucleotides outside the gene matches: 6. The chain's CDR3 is CAISPFSGSSYEQYF. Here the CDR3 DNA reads TGTGCCATCAGCCCATTTAGCGGGAGCTCCTACGAGCAGTACTTC.

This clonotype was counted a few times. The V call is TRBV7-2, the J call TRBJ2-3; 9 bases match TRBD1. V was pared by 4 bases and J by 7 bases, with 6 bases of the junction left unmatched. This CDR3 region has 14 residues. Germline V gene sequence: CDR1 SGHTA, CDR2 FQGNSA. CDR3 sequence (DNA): TGTGCCAGCAGCTCGGGACAGGGTACCTATACGCAGTATTTT. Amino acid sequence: CASSSGQGTYTQYF.

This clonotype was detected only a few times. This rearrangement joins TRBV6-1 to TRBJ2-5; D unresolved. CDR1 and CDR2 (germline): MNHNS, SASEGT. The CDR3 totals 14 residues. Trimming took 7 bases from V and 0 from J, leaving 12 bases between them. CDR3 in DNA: TGTGCCAGCACCAGACACCCGTACCAAGAGACCCAGTACTTC. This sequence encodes CASTRHPYQETQYF.

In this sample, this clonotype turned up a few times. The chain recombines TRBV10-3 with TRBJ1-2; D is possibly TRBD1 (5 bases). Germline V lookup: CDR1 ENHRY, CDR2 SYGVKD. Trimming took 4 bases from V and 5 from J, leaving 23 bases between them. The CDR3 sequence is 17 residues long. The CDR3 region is CAISGAYPGRSEYGYTF. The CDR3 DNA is TGTGCCATCAGTGGGGCATACCCGGGACGATCGGAGTATGGCTACACCTTC.

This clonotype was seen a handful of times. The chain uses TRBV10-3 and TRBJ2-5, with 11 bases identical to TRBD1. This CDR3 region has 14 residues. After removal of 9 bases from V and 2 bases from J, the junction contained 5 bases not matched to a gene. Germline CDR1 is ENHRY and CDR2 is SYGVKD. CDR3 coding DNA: TGTGCCATAAAGGACAGGGGGCTACAAGAGACCCAGTACTTC. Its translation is CAIKDRGLQETQYF.

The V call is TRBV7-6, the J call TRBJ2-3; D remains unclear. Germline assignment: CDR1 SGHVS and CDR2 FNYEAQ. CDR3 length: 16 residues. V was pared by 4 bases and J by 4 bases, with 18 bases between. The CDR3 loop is CASSSRPPKSADTQYF. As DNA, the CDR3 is TGTGCCAGCAGCTCTCGACCTCCTAAGTCGGCAGATACGCAGTATTTT.

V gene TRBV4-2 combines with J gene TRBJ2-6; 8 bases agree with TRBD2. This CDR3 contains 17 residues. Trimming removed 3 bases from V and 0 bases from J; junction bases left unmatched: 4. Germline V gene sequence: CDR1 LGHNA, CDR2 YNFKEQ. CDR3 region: CASSHSGEGSGANVLTF. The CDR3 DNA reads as TGTGCCAGCAGCCATAGCGGGGAGGGCTCTGGGGCCAACGTCCTGACTTTC.

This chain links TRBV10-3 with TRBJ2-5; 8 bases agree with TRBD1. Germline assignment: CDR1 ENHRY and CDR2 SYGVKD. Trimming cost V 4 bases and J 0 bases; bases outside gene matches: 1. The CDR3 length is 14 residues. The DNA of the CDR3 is TGTGCCATCAGTGCACAGGGGGACCAAGAGACCCAGTACTTC. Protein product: CAISAQGDQETQYF.

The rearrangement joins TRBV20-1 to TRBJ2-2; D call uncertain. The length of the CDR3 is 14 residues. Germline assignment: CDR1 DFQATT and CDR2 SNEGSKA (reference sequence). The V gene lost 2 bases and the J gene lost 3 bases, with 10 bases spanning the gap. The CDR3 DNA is TGCAGTGCTAGACCCCCACGGGACACCGGGGAGCTGTTTTTT. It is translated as CSARPPRDTGELFF.

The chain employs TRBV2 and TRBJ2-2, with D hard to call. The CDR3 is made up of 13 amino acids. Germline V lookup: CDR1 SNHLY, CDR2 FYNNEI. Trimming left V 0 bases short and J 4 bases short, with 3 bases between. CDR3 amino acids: CASSEAPTGELFF. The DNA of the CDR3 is TGTGCCAGCAGTGAAGCGCCCACCGGGGAGCTGTTTTTT.

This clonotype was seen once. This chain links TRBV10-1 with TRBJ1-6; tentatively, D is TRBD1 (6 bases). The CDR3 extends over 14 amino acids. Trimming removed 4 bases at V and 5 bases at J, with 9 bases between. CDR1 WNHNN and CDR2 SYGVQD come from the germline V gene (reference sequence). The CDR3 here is CASSGDTNNSPLHF. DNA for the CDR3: TGCGCCAGCAGTGGGGACACCAATAATTCACCCCTCCACTTT.

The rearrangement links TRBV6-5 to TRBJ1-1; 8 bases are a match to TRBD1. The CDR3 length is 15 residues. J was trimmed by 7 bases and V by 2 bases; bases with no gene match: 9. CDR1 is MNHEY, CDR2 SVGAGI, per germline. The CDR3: CASSYDTTGVSEAFF. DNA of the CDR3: TGTGCCAGCAGTTACGATACGACAGGGGTGAGTGAAGCTTTCTTT.

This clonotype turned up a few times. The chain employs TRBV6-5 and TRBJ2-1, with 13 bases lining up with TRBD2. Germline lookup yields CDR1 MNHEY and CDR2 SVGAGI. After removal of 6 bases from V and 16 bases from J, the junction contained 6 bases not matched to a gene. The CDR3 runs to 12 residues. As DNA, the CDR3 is TGTGCCAGCAGCAGGACTAGCGGGAGAATATTCTTC. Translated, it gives CASSRTSGRIFF.

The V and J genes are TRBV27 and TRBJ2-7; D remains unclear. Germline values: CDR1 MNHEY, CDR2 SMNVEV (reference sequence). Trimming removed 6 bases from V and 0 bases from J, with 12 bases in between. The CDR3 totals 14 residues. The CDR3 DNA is TGTGCCAGCAGGCGCTTGCAGAGCTCCTACGAGCAGTACTTC. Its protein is CASRRLQSSYEQYF.

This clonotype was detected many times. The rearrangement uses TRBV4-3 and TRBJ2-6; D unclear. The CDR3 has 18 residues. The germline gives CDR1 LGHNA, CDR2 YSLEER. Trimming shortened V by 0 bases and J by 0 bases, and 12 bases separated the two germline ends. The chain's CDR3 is CASSQDFLSSSGANVLTF. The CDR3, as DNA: TGCGCCAGCAGCCAAGACTTCCTGAGTAGCTCTGGGGCCAACGTCCTGACTTTC.

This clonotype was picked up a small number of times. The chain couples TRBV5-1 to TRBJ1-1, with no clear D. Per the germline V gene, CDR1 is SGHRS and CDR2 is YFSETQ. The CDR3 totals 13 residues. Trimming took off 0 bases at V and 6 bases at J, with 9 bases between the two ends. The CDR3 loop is CASSLDKGAEAFF. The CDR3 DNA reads TGCGCCAGCAGCTTGGACAAGGGTGCTGAAGCTTTCTTT.

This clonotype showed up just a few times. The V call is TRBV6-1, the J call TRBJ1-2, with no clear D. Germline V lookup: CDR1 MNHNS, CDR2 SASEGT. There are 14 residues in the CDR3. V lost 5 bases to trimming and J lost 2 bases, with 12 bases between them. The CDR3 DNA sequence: TGTGCCAGCAGTAGATTACAACAAAACTATGGCTACACCTTC. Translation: CASSRLQQNYGYTF.